The clone carrying this T cell receptor beta chain was found once. In the naive CD8 group, cells lacked CD45RO and were positively selected for CCR7, so terminally differentiated effector memory CD45RA+ cells were left out. The sample originates from a study of shared clonotypes between healthy human individuals. The CDR3 sequence is 12 residues long. Per germline, CDR1 SGHDN and CDR2 FVKESK. Trimming removed 4 bases from V and 2 bases from J, with 6 bases in between. The data were produced by immunoSEQ multiplex PCR, yet TCRdb's version contains in-frame clones alone and is incomplete. The profile shows around 2,000,000 clones, approximately 95% of them singletons.

Source material: naive CD8+ T cells sorted from blood. This sequence originates from a man aged 18 to 29 in good health. J is TRBJ2-7 and V is TRBV14; D is unresolved. This CDR3 reads CASSPTTYEQYF. In DNA form, the CDR3 reads TGTGCCAGCAGCCCTACCACCTACGAGCAGTACTTC. The whole variable domain, filled in from reference TRBV14 and TRBJ2-7, reads EAGVTQFPSHSVIEKGQTVTLRCDPISGHDNLYWYRRVMGKEIKFLLHFVKESKQDESGMPNNRFLAERTGGTYSTLKVQPAELEDSGVYFCASSPTTYEQYFGPGTRLTVT.